This T cell receptor (beta chain) was obtained from a study of blood T cells in healthy people across ages. A sample-barcoded 5' primer and a J-beta primer mix were used in a second PCR of roughly 6 to 11 cycles. TCRdb recomputed calls from the 5' RACE reads with MiXCR, one row per CDR3 protein. The data hold 1.4 million or so distinct CDR3 sequences, with 35% to 45% observed a single time. This TCR derives from a woman between 18 and 29 years old in good health. Sequencing was performed on blood.

CDR3 residues: CASSLAGSNGANVLTF. In DNA, the CDR3 is TGTGCCAGCAGCTTAGCGGGTAGTAATGGGGCCAACGTCCTGACTTTC. The V and J genes are TRBV7-2 and TRBJ2-6; D gene uncertain. This CDR3 spans 16 amino acids. The V gene lost 0 bases and the J gene lost 3 bases, with 9 bases spanning the gap. CDR1 and CDR2 from the germline V gene are SGHTA and FQGNSA.